What follows are 20 T cell receptor beta chains derived from one specimen sequenced in a study of T cell changes during pregnancy in multiple sclerosis. The assay was immunoSEQ multiplex PCR, and TCRdb's table has in-frame clones only and misses some. The data show some 87,000 clones, approximately 92% seen once. This specimen was peripheral blood, taken in the first trimester of pregnancy. These TCRs come from a female donor with multiple sclerosis, enrolled in a pregnancy study.

This chain uses TRBV29-1 with TRBJ2-7, with D maybe TRBD1 (6 bases). CDR3 length: 12 amino acids. V lost 3 bases and J 5 bases, leaving 11 bases between the germline ends. Germline CDR1 SQVTM, CDR2 ANQGSEA. The CDR3 region has the DNA TGCAGCGTTGACAACACAGGGAACGAGCAGTACTTC. This gives the protein CSVDNTGNEQYF.

The rearrangement joins TRBV7-8 to TRBJ1-1, with unresolved D. Germline V gives CDR1 SGHVS, CDR2 FQNEAQ. There are 14 residues in the CDR3. The germline V and J ends were trimmed by 1 base and 0 bases, with 6 bases remaining between them. For the CDR3, the DNA is TGTGCCAGCAGCTTAGATGGAGTGAACACTGAAGCTTTCTTT. It codes for CASSLDGVNTEAFF.

The CDR3 region has the DNA TGTGCCAGGGCCGGAGACAGGGTTTATGGCTACACCTTC. Its protein product is CARAGDRVYGYTF. V usage is TRBV2 and J usage is TRBJ1-2, with 7 nucleotides matching TRBD1. V trimming: 9 bases; J trimming: 5 bases; junction bases outside the gene matches: 9. Per the germline V gene, CDR1 is SNHLY and CDR2 is FYNNEI. The CDR3 runs to 13 residues.

The chain uses TRBV10-3 and TRBJ2-3, with D tentatively TRBD2 (5 bases). The CDR3 is 14 residues long. Trimming cost V 6 bases and J 0 bases, with 10 bases left between them. CDR1 is ENHRY and CDR2 is SYGVKD in the germline V gene. CDR3 protein: CAIRAAASTDTQYF. The CDR3 bases are TGTGCCATCAGAGCGGCTGCAAGCACAGATACGCAGTATTTT.

Notes on this clone: Other DNA sequences within the sample encode an identical CDR3. The V and J genes are TRBV6-5 and TRBJ2-7; D is unclear. V gave up 3 bases and J gave up 4 bases, with 4 bases separating them. The CDR3 is made up of 11 amino acids. Germline-derived CDR1 and CDR2 are MNHEY and SVGAGI. The CDR3, as DNA: TGTGCCAGCAGTTATCAATACGAGCAGTACTTC. It is translated as CASSYQYEQYF.

The CDR3 region has the DNA TGCGCCAGCAGTCCGACAGGGGGAAGCGAAAAACTGTTTTTT. Translated: CASSPTGGSEKLFF. The chain carries TRBV4-3 and TRBJ1-4, with 9 positions matching TRBD1. The germline V gene has CDR1 LGHNA and CDR2 YSLEER. The CDR3 extends over 14 amino acids. V trimming: 6 bases; J trimming: 8 bases; junction bases outside the gene matches: 7.

J is TRBJ2-1 and V is TRBV7-3; D is perhaps TRBD2 (6 bases). The CDR3 sequence is 20 residues long. V lost 5 bases, J lost 6 bases, and 32 bases lay in between. Looked up from germline, CDR1 is SGHTA and CDR2 is FQGTGA. The CDR3 nucleotides read TGTGCCAGCAGCCCAGGTCCCGCCGGGGACGACTGGGGGGTCAGCAATGAGCAGTTCTTC. This codes for CASSPGPAGDDWGVSNEQFF.

The CDR3 DNA is TGTGCCAGCAGTGACCTGTTAGCGGGAGGTGAGCAGTTCTTC. As protein: CASSDLLAGGEQFF. The chain combines TRBV25-1 with TRBJ2-1, with 10 nucleotides matching TRBD2. The CDR3 is 14 amino acids. V lost 3 bases and J lost 9; bases outside the gene matches: 5. Germline lookup yields CDR1 MGHDK and CDR2 SYGVNS.

In this sample, this clone turned up once. The gene calls are TRBV28 and TRBJ1-5; D possibly corresponds to TRBD1 (6 bases). Germline V gene lookup returns CDR1 MDHEN and CDR2 SYDVKM. V lost 7 bases to trimming and J lost 3 bases, with 16 bases between them. The CDR3 runs to 15 residues. CDR3 sequence (DNA): TGTGCCAGCACCCTTGCAGGGGCGCCCAATCAGCCCCAGCATTTT. It specifies CASTLAGAPNQPQHF.

The chain links TRBV28 to TRBJ2-7; 13 bases are a match to TRBD2. This CDR3 contains 19 residues. Germline CDR1 MDHEN, CDR2 SYDVKM. The V gene end was trimmed by 5 bases and the J gene end by 2 bases; junction bases not matched to a gene: 15. The CDR3 loop is CASSTHGGGTSGTPYEQYF. The CDR3 nucleotides read TGTGCCAGCAGTACCCACGGCGGGGGGACTAGCGGGACGCCCTACGAGCAGTACTTC.

The CDR3 DNA reads as TGTGCCAGCAGCTTAGATCAGGCGGGAAAACTGTTTTTT. Residues: CASSLDQAGKLFF. This chain links TRBV7-2 with TRBJ1-4; D remains unclear. Trimming cost V 1 base and J 10 bases, with 10 bases left between them. Germline CDR1 and CDR2: SGHTA and FQGNSA. This CDR3 is 13 amino acids long.

This clone was found once. The chain links TRBV4-2 to TRBJ1-3; 7 nucleotides line up with TRBD1. Trimming cost V 6 bases and J 1 base; bases outside gene matches: 9. The CDR3 length is 16 residues. From germline, CDR1 is LGHNA and CDR2 YNFKEQ. CDR3 sequence: CASRRTGALSGNTIYF. In DNA, the CDR3 is TGTGCCAGCAGGAGGACAGGCGCGCTATCTGGAAACACCATATATTTT.

In this sample, this clone turned up once. V and J are TRBV28 and TRBJ1-1, with a weak D call TRBD1 (6 bases). V lost 7 bases and J 7 bases, leaving 10 bases between the germline ends. Germline V gene data show CDR1 as MDHEN and CDR2 as SYDVKM. The CDR3 sequence is 11 residues long. The DNA of the CDR3 is TGTGCCAGCACCCAAGGGGGTGAAGCTTTCTTT. Protein sequence: CASTQGGEAFF.

This clone was detected a few times. The J gene is TRBJ2-2, the V gene TRBV2; D is undetermined. CDR3 length: 13 residues. Deletions cut 1 base from V and 3 bases from J, with 3 bases between. Per the germline V gene, CDR1 is SNHLY and CDR2 is FYNNEI. CDR3 amino acids: CASSEVYTGELFF. The DNA of the CDR3 is TGTGCCAGCAGTGAAGTATACACCGGGGAGCTGTTTTTT. The full variable domain, its missing parts supplied by reference TRBV2 and TRBJ2-2, is EPEVTQTPSHQVTQMGQEVILRCVPISNHLYFYWYRQILGQKVEFLVSFYNNEISEKSEIFDDQFSVERPDGSNFTLKIRSTKLEDSAMYFCASSEVYTGELFFGEGSRLTVL.

V usage is TRBV29-1 and J usage is TRBJ1-1, with D uncertain. The CDR3 runs to 12 residues. Germline CDR1 reads SQVTM; CDR2 reads ANQGSEA. V lost 7 bases, J lost 0 bases, and 9 bases lay in between. CDR3 DNA: TGCAGCGCTAGGAGGGTGAACACTGAAGCTTTCTTT. Amino acids: CSARRVNTEAFF.

V gene TRBV28 combines with J gene TRBJ2-5; TRBD2 agrees at 12 bases. After removal of 5 bases from V and 3 bases from J, the junction contained 4 bases not matched to a gene. This CDR3 is 15 amino acids long. In germline, CDR1 is MDHEN, CDR2 SYDVKM. The CDR3 reads CASSGTSGHEETQYF. In DNA form, the CDR3 reads TGTGCCAGCAGTGGGACTAGCGGGCACGAAGAGACCCAGTACTTC.

This CDR3 reads CASSTSPGQLYEQYF. In DNA form, the CDR3 reads TGTGCCAGCAGTACTAGCCCGGGACAGCTTTACGAGCAGTACTTC. The chain has TRBV27 and TRBJ2-7, with D perhaps TRBD1 (7 bases). Germline V lookup: CDR1 MNHEY, CDR2 SMNVEV (reference sequence). The V end was cut by 5 bases, the J end by 4 bases, with 18 bases between. This CDR3 has 15 amino acids.

The gene calls are TRBV9 and TRBJ2-3; 10 bases are a match to TRBD1. This CDR3 is built from 16 residues. Germline CDR1 and CDR2: SGDLS and YYNGEE. Trimming took 3 bases from V and 3 from J; bases not matched to a gene: 7. The CDR3 loop is CASSGGTGVFTDTQYF. CDR3 bases: TGTGCCAGCAGCGGAGGGACAGGGGTTTTTACAGATACGCAGTATTTT.

The CDR3 region is CASSSRTGALETQYF. The CDR3 DNA follows: TGTGCCAGCAGCTCAAGGACAGGGGCATTGGAGACCCAGTACTTC. V is TRBV7-9 and J is TRBJ2-5; 9 bases are shared with TRBD1. After removal of 4 bases from V and 5 bases from J, the junction contained 8 bases not matched to a gene. The CDR3 has 15 amino acids. From germline, CDR1 is SEHNR and CDR2 FQNEAQ (reference sequence).

This chain joins TRBV30 and TRBJ1-6, with 7 bases matching TRBD1. With V trimmed by 2 bases and J by 9 bases, 4 bases remained unmatched. Germline CDR1 is GTSNPN and CDR2 is SVGIG (reference sequence). The CDR3 sequence is 13 residues long. The CDR3 nucleotides are TGTGCCTGGAGTAGGCAGGGGGTTTCACCCCTCCACTTT. Its protein product is CAWSRQGVSPLHF.